This TCR beta chain was sequenced in a study of cytomegalovirus exposure and HLA in healthy donors. Study-level findings and limits: Productive status was seen about 87% or about 30% of the time for most TCR beta V segments in an earlier analysis. A later analysis found common viral pathogens apparently linked to several of the most significant clusters.

It was with 60 Vbeta and 13 Jbeta primers that the PCR ran. Measured with immunoSEQ multiplex PCR; TCRdb has only the in-frame clones, and not every one. The data hold about 130,000 clones, with roughly 80% observed a single time. This CDR3 spans 14 amino acids. Germline V lookup: CDR1 SGHNT, CDR2 YENEEA. V lost 8 bases and J lost 4, with 16 bases in between. About this clone: Its antigen is not identified.

The specimen was PBMCs. This receptor was taken from a woman aged 35 to 49 in good health and CMV-seronegative. The V gene is TRBV11-3, the J gene TRBJ2-3; D gene unclear. The CDR3 DNA reads as TGTGCCAGCTCGGAGACGTTCGGCCCAGATACGCAGTATTTT. This translates into CASSETFGPDTQYF.